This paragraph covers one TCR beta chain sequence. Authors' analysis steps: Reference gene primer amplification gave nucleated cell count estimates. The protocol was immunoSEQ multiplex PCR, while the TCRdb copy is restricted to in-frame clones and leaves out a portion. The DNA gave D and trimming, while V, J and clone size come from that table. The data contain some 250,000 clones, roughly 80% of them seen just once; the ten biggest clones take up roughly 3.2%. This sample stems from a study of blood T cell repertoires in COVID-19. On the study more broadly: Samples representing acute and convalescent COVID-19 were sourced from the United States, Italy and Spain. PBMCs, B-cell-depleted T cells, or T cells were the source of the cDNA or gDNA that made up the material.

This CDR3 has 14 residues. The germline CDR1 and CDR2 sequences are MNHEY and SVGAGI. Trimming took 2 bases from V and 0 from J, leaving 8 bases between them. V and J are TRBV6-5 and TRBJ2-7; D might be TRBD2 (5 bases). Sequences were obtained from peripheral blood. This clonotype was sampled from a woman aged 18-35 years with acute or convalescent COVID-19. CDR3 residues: CASSYTGISYEQYF. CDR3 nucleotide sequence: TGTGCCAGCAGTTACACCGGGATCTCCTACGAGCAGTACTTC.